This is a list of T cell receptor beta chains from one sample in a study of naive and memory T cell subsets. TCRdb re-called the UMI-ligation and nested PCR reads through MiXCR, storing one row per CDR3 protein. The sample includes approximately 100,000 distinct CDR3 sequences, about 14% of them seen just once. The sequencing input was naive CD8+ T cells from blood. The receptors come from a human donor in good health. CDR3s include the opening cysteine and the closing phenylalanine or tryptophan. A D gene is named only where the DNA matches it firmly. Some rows mark clone size as missing; the rest say once, few, many or name a class of expanded clone.

d_gene,v_gene,abundance,j_gene,CDR3aa,CDR3nt
NA,TRBV7-8,many,TRBJ2-3,CASSFLGAMDTQYF,TGTGCCAGCAGCTTCCTGGGGGCGATGGATACGCAGTATTTT
NA,TRBV7-6,NA,TRBJ2-5,CASSLGVRELETQYF,TGTGCCAGCAGCTTAGGGGTCCGGGAGCTAGAGACCCAGTACTTC
TRBD1,TRBV19,NA,TRBJ1-1,CASSMTPRGHTEAFF,TGTGCCAGTAGTATGACCCCCAGGGGGCACACTGAAGCTTTCTTT
NA,TRBV12-3/TRBV12-4,few,TRBJ2-1,CASRNDPGEQFF,TGTGCCAGCAGAAACGACCCGGGAGAGCAGTTCTTC
NA,TRBV6-9,NA,TRBJ2-7,CASSYRRTDRDLPYEQYF,TGTGCCAGCAGTTACCGCCGCACAGACCGGGACTTACCCTACGAGCAGTACTTC
NA,TRBV12-5,NA,TRBJ2-7,CASGFSGQHYEQYF,TGTGCTAGTGGTTTCTCCGGCCAGCACTACGAGCAGTACTTC
NA,TRBV6-2/TRBV6-3,few,TRBJ1-2,CASSYSTWAYGYTF,TGTGCCAGCAGTTACTCGACCTGGGCATATGGCTACACCTTC
NA,TRBV12-3/TRBV12-4,NA,TRBJ2-5,CASSSYTGYPKETQYF,TGTGCCAGCAGCTCGTATACAGGGTATCCCAAAGAGACCCAGTACTTC
NA,TRBV12-3/TRBV12-4,NA,TRBJ2-3,CASSLSSGADTDTQYF,TGTGCCAGCAGTTTGTCCTCCGGAGCGGACACAGATACGCAGTATTTT
TRBD2,TRBV7-9,few,TRBJ2-1,CASSSAFRGGSYNEQFF,TGTGCCAGCAGCTCAGCATTCCGGGGGGGATCCTACAATGAGCAGTTCTTC
TRBD2,TRBV30,few,TRBJ2-5,CAWTPGLAGEETQYF,TGTGCCTGGACCCCGGGACTAGCGGGGGAAGAGACCCAGTACTTC
NA,TRBV12-3/TRBV12-4,NA,TRBJ1-4,CASSSGAGWEKLFF,TGTGCCAGCAGTTCAGGGGCAGGATGGGAAAAACTGTTTTTT
NA,TRBV6-1,few,TRBJ2-3,CASSEDPGHGADTQYF,TGTGCCAGCAGTGAAGATCCGGGACATGGTGCAGATACGCAGTATTTT
NA,TRBV9,many,TRBJ1-5,CASLYLTLSQPQHF,TGTGCCAGCTTATATCTGACTCTAAGTCAGCCCCAGCATTTT
TRBD1,TRBV19,few,TRBJ2-7,CASSPRDRGEQYF,TGTGCCAGTAGTCCAAGGGACAGGGGCGAGCAGTACTTC
NA,TRBV2,NA,TRBJ2-7,CARGAAPYEQYF,TGTGCTCGCGGGGCGGCCCCCTACGAGCAGTACTTC
TRBD1,TRBV6-2/TRBV6-3,NA,TRBJ2-3,CASSYSRGIGTGILDTQYF,TGTGCCAGCAGTTACTCGAGGGGGATCGGGACAGGGATTCTGGATACGCAGTATTTT
NA,TRBV4-3,NA,TRBJ1-2,CASSQDNGRGGYTF,TGCGCCAGCAGCCAAGATAACGGGCGGGGGGGCTACACCTTC
TRBD2,TRBV29-1,few,TRBJ2-1,CSVEGDYSYNEQFF,TGCAGCGTTGAGGGGGACTACTCCTACAATGAGCAGTTCTTC
NA,TRBV29-1,few,TRBJ1-2,CSVEGGDYGYTF,TGCAGCGTAGAAGGGGGGGACTATGGCTACACCTTC
TRBD1,TRBV4-3,many,TRBJ1-6,CASSQEKAGGLSSYNSPLHF,TGCGCCAGCAGCCAAGAGAAGGCAGGGGGCCTTAGCTCCTATAATTCACCCCTCCACTTT
NA,TRBV7-3,many,TRBJ2-1,CASGHDHYNEQFF,TGTGCCAGCGGTCATGACCACTACAATGAGCAGTTCTTC
NA,TRBV2,NA,TRBJ2-3,CASRAILATADTQYF,TGTGCCAGCAGAGCAATCCTAGCGACCGCAGATACGCAGTATTTT
NA,TRBV28,once,TRBJ2-7,CASSLEAGMAYEQYF,TGTGCCAGCAGTTTGGAGGCAGGTATGGCCTACGAGCAGTACTTC
NA,TRBV5-4,NA,TRBJ2-5,CASSLPTEETQYF,TGTGCCAGCAGCTTACCGACGGAAGAGACCCAGTACTTC
NA,TRBV19,few,TRBJ1-2,CASSETGPYGYTF,TGTGCCAGTAGTGAAACAGGGCCCTATGGCTACACCTTC
NA,TRBV12-3/TRBV12-4,NA,TRBJ1-1,CASSPEDNVNTEAFF,TGTGCCAGCAGTCCGGAGGACAATGTGAACACTGAAGCTTTCTTT
TRBD1,TRBV7-9,few,TRBJ2-1,CASSSRATGQVRDEQFF,TGTGCCAGCAGCTCGAGAGCAACGGGACAGGTGAGAGATGAGCAGTTCTTC
NA,TRBV29-1,once,TRBJ1-1,CSAILPGDHMNTEAFF,TGCAGCGCTATACTACCAGGGGATCACATGAACACTGAAGCTTTCTTT
TRBD1,TRBV29-1,many,TRBJ2-7,CSVTDRGHEQYF,TGCAGCGTTACGGACAGGGGCCACGAGCAGTACTTC
NA,TRBV14,few,TRBJ2-7,CASSQDPARGYYEQYF,TGTGCCAGCAGCCAAGACCCCGCTCGGGGATACTACGAGCAGTACTTC
TRBD1,TRBV19,many,TRBJ2-7,CASSIRDRGYEQYF,TGTGCCAGTAGTATACGGGACAGGGGATACGAGCAGTACTTC
NA,TRBV6-2/TRBV6-3,many,TRBJ2-3,CASSYERQYF,TGTGCCAGCAGTTACGAAAGGCAGTATTTT
NA,TRBV3-1,few,TRBJ1-3,CASSPTGSPTGNTIYF,TGTGCCAGCAGCCCAACAGGGAGTCCCACTGGAAACACCATATATTTT
TRBD2,TRBV5-8,many,TRBJ2-1,CASSLLGPSGMNSEQFF,TGTGCCAGCAGCTTGTTGGGCCCTAGCGGGATGAATAGTGAGCAGTTCTTC
TRBD2,TRBV20-1,NA,TRBJ2-5,CSARAYLTMAGGETQYF,TGCAGTGCTAGGGCTTATTTGACTATGGCGGGAGGGGAGACCCAGTACTTC
TRBD2,TRBV7-8,few,TRBJ2-5,CASSTTSGGETQYF,TGTGCCAGCAGCACTACTAGCGGGGGAGAGACCCAGTACTTC
NA,TRBV19,few,TRBJ2-1,CASTPPGTPNEQFF,TGTGCCAGTACGCCTCCCGGGACACCCAATGAGCAGTTCTTC
NA,TRBV27,NA,TRBJ1-2,CASSPMEGTVYGYTF,TGTGCCAGCAGCCCCATGGAGGGGACCGTCTATGGCTACACCTTC
NA,TRBV12-3/TRBV12-4,many,TRBJ1-1,CASSVQGWREAFF,TGTGCCAGCAGCGTCCAGGGGTGGCGTGAAGCTTTCTTT
NA,TRBV27,few,TRBJ2-3,CASSLVGLTDTQYF,TGTGCCAGCAGTTTAGTAGGGTTGACAGATACGCAGTATTTT
TRBD2,TRBV28,NA,TRBJ2-1,CASSFLLAGRDNEQFF,TGTGCCAGCAGTTTCCTCCTAGCGGGTCGTGACAATGAGCAGTTCTTC
NA,TRBV29-1,few,TRBJ2-5,CSVENQETQYF,TGCAGCGTGGAGAACCAAGAGACCCAGTACTTC
TRBD1,TRBV20-1,NA,TRBJ2-3,CSAPTQGDESDTQYF,TGCAGTGCGCCAACGCAGGGGGACGAATCAGATACGCAGTATTTC
TRBD1,TRBV3-1,NA,TRBJ2-5,CASRPGQRLQETQYF,TGTGCCAGCAGGCCGGGACAGCGCCTCCAAGAGACCCAGTACTTC
TRBD1,TRBV12-3/TRBV12-4,many,TRBJ2-5,CASSLAQGTGTGQETQYF,TGTGCCAGCAGTTTAGCGCAAGGGACAGGGACTGGTCAAGAGACCCAGTACTTC
NA,TRBV28,NA,TRBJ2-2,CASGPENTGELFF,TGTGCCAGCGGCCCAGAAAACACCGGGGAGCTGTTTTTT
TRBD1,TRBV4-1,few,TRBJ2-5,CASSPDREETQYF,TGCGCCAGCAGCCCGGACAGGGAAGAGACCCAGTACTTC
NA,TRBV4-2,many,TRBJ1-4,CASSQDLSGYLFF,TGTGCCAGCAGCCAAGATCTTTCGGGGTACCTGTTTTTT
TRBD2,TRBV29-1,many,TRBJ2-7,CSVAGGQREGYEQYF,TGCAGCGTTGCAGGGGGGCAGCGGGAGGGCTACGAGCAGTACTTC
TRBD1,TRBV25-1,NA,TRBJ1-2,CASQGAWGYTF,TGTGCTTCACAGGGGGCTTGGGGCTACACCTTC
TRBD2,TRBV12-3/TRBV12-4,few,TRBJ2-3,CASNTGGADTQYF,TGTGCCAGCAACACGGGAGGAGCAGATACGCAGTATTTT
NA,TRBV15,few,TRBJ2-5,CATSRPKETQYF,TGTGCCACCAGCCGACCAAAAGAGACCCAGTACTTC
TRBD2,TRBV6-5,NA,TRBJ2-3,CASSYAGGRTDTQYF,TGTGCCAGCAGTTACGCGGGGGGCCGCACAGATACGCAGTATTTT
TRBD2,TRBV20-1,NA,TRBJ2-1,CSAGAGASYNEQFF,TGCAGTGCCGGGGCGGGAGCTTCGTACAATGAGCAGTTCTTC
TRBD2,TRBV4-3,NA,TRBJ2-2,CASSQDWYRTSGPNTGELFF,TGCGCCAGCAGCCAAGATTGGTATAGGACTAGCGGGCCGAACACCGGGGAGCTGTTTTTT
NA,TRBV9,NA,TRBJ1-5,CASSVGSGAQPQHF,TGTGCCAGCAGCGTAGGCTCAGGGGCTCAGCCCCAGCATTTT